This passage covers 27 T cell receptor beta chains from one sample sequenced in a study of T cells in Graves' hyperthyroidism and ophthalmopathy. The CDR3 regions of TCR beta were amplified from RNA transcripts. During a first-round RT-PCR of the TCR CDR3, the HTBI primer set was used. TCRdb reprocessed the multiplex PCR reads via MiXCR and lists one record per CDR3 protein. Found here are 95,000 to 100,000 distinct CDR3 sequences, 51% of them singletons; the top ten hold 27%. Specimen: blood. The receptor set was obtained from a woman aged 40 to 50 with Graves' hyperthyroidism.

V usage is TRBV2 and J usage is TRBJ2-7; 7 bases are a match to TRBD1. Germline CDR1 and CDR2: SNHLY and FYNNEI. The CDR3 is made up of 13 amino acids. The CDR3 nucleotides are TGTGCGGAGGTCAGGACAGGATCATACGAGCAGTACTTC. Translating it yields CAEVRTGSYEQYF.

The J gene is TRBJ2-7, the V gene TRBV29-1; 9 nucleotides line up with TRBD1. Germline V gene sequence: CDR1 SQVTM, CDR2 ANQGSEA. The CDR3 length is 14 residues. V trimming: 4 bases; J trimming: 0 bases; junction bases outside the gene matches: 4. CDR3 bases: TGCAGCGTTGCCGGGACAGGGCACTCCTACGAGCAGTACTTC. Encoded protein: CSVAGTGHSYEQYF.

In its sample, this clonotype was seen many times. This chain uses TRBV7-9 with TRBJ2-1; D is undetermined. Looked up from germline, CDR1 is SEHNR and CDR2 is FQNEAQ (reference sequence). Trimming took off 5 bases at V and 10 bases at J, with 15 bases between the two ends. The CDR3 length is 13 residues. The CDR3 loop is CASSPTLLGEQFF. The CDR3 coding sequence is TGTGCCAGCAGCCCGACATTACTTGGAGAGCAGTTCTTC.

The gene calls are TRBV5-1 and TRBJ1-6, with 11 bases aligning to TRBD1. V dropped 6 bases and J dropped 8; count of bases not matched to a gene: 4. This CDR3 is 14 amino acids long. Germline loops: CDR1 SGHRS, CDR2 YFSETQ. CDR3 sequence reads: CASTRDRGDSPLHF. CDR3 DNA sequence: TGCGCCAGCACCCGGGACAGGGGGGATTCACCCCTCCACTTT.

This chain joins TRBV10-3 and TRBJ2-5; perhaps TRBD2 as D (6 bases). Germline CDR1 is ENHRY and CDR2 is SYGVKD. The CDR3 is made up of 14 amino acids. The V end was cut by 10 bases, the J end by 2 bases, with 17 bases between. The CDR3 nucleotides read TGTGCCACCGCGGGACGCAGCGGACAAGAGACCCAGTACTTC. It specifies CATAGRSGQETQYF.

This clonotype has at least ten counts. This sequence joins TRBV7-2 and TRBJ2-7, with 15 positions matching TRBD2. The ends lost 8 bases at V and 4 bases at J; junction bases unmatched: 3. The CDR3 spans 14 residues. CDR1 is SGHTA and CDR2 is FQGNSA in the germline V gene. CDR3 sequence: CASSGLAGGYEQYF. CDR3 bases: TGTGCCAGCTCCGGACTAGCGGGAGGGTACGAGCAGTACTTC.

For this clonotype: Its ends do not fully match the called genes, so a read error is possible. J is TRBJ2-5 and V is TRBV7-6; 8 bases agree with TRBD2. The CDR3 is 13 amino acids. Germline V gene sequence: CDR1 SGHVS, CDR2 FNYEAQ. In DNA form, the CDR3 reads TGTGCCAGCAGCCCCGGACTAGCTGAGACCCCGTACTTC. Its translation is CASSPGLAETPYF.

The rearrangement uses TRBV29-1 and TRBJ1-2; TRBD1 is a possible D gene (5 bases). The CDR3 is 15 amino acids. V dropped 8 bases and J dropped 1 base, with 20 bases sitting between them. The germline CDR1 and CDR2 sequences are SQVTM and ANQGSEA. The CDR3 is CSLAGDRLFNYGYTF. The CDR3 nucleotides read TGCAGCTTGGCCGGGGACCGATTGTTTAACTATGGCTACACCTTC.

This sequence joins TRBV7-2 and TRBJ2-2; maybe TRBD1 (6 bases). V was pared by 5 bases and J by 0 bases, with 13 bases between. Germline V gives CDR1 SGHTA, CDR2 FQGNSA. The CDR3 sequence is 16 residues long. The CDR3 region is CASSLWAGANTGELFF. CDR3 coding DNA: TGTGCCAGCAGCCTCTGGGCAGGGGCGAACACCGGGGAGCTGTTTTTT.

This sequence joins TRBV9 and TRBJ1-2, with 8 bases identical to TRBD1. The ends lost 2 bases at V and 2 bases at J; junction bases unmatched: 8. In germline, CDR1 is SGDLS, CDR2 YYNGEE. This CDR3 has 16 residues. DNA for the CDR3: TGTGCCAGCAGCGTCCAGGGGGCGGGAAACAACTATGGCTACACCTTC. Translation: CASSVQGAGNNYGYTF.

This clonotype turned up a few times. V gene TRBV2 combines with J gene TRBJ2-2, with 10 bases fitting TRBD2. CDR1 and CDR2 (germline): SNHLY, FYNNEI. V gave up 6 bases and J gave up 4 bases; unmatched junction bases: 2. This CDR3 spans 14 amino acids. CDR3 sequence reads: CASSRTSGTGELFF. The CDR3 DNA reads as TGTGCCAGCAGCCGGACTAGCGGCACCGGGGAGCTGTTTTTT.

This clonotype was counted many times. The chain employs TRBV7-6 and TRBJ1-1, with 10 bases fitting TRBD1. CDR3 length: 15 residues. Germline-derived CDR1 and CDR2 are SGHVS and FNYEAQ. V shed 5 bases, J shed 1 base, and the junction held 4 bases outside the gene matches. CDR3 DNA sequence: TGTGCCAGCAGCCCAGGACAGGGGGGGAACACTGAAGCTTTCTTT. This sequence encodes CASSPGQGGNTEAFF.

This clonotype was detected many times. The chain is built from TRBV6-5 and TRBJ2-2; 7 nucleotides agree with TRBD2. The ends lost 6 bases at V and 0 bases at J; junction bases unmatched: 7. This CDR3 region has 16 residues. CDR1 and CDR2 from the germline V gene are MNHEY and SVGAGI. The CDR3 DNA reads TGTGCCAGCAGGTTAGCGGGCGTCGCGAACACCGGGGAGCTGTTTTTT. It is translated as CASRLAGVANTGELFF.

This clonotype was observed at least ten times. V gene TRBV10-3 combines with J gene TRBJ1-2; D not resolved. V was trimmed by 4 bases and J by 8 bases, leaving 11 bases between them. Germline CDR1 is ENHRY and CDR2 is SYGVKD. The CDR3 totals 12 residues. CDR3 loop: CAISGQVRGYTF. CDR3 coding DNA: TGTGCCATCAGTGGGCAGGTGCGCGGCTACACCTTC.

V usage is TRBV25-1 and J usage is TRBJ1-1; 8 bases map to TRBD1. CDR3 size: 12 residues. V trimming: 4 bases; J trimming: 8 bases; junction bases outside the gene matches: 3. Germline assignment: CDR1 MGHDK and CDR2 SYGVNS. The CDR3 loop reads CASSVTGVEAFF. As DNA, the CDR3 is TGTGCCAGCAGTGTGACAGGGGTGGAAGCTTTCTTT.

This clonotype was observed at least ten times. The chain employs TRBV20-1 and TRBJ1-5; D uncertain. Germline CDR1 is DFQATT and CDR2 is SNEGSKA (reference sequence). V gave up 4 bases and J gave up 0 bases, with 10 bases separating them. This CDR3 spans 14 amino acids. CDR3 in DNA: TGCAGTGCTAACCACAAAAATAGCAATCAGCCCCAGCATTTT. Residues: CSANHKNSNQPQHF.

The chain uses TRBV20-1 and TRBJ1-1; D is uncertain. The CDR3 contains 11 residues. Trimming removed 6 bases from V and 4 bases from J, with 9 bases in between. CDR1 and CDR2 (germline): DFQATT, SNEGSKA (reference sequence). CDR3 in amino acids: CSAGGSTEAFF. The DNA for the CDR3 is TGCAGTGCCGGAGGGAGCACTGAAGCTTTCTTT.

This clonotype was seen many times. The chain combines TRBV12-3 or TRBV12-4 with TRBJ1-1; 9 positions match TRBD1. The V and J ends lost 5 bases and 6 bases, in that order; junction bases with no gene match: 7. The CDR3 contains 14 residues. CDR3 sequence reads: CASSGTGGLAEAFF. For the CDR3, the DNA is TGTGCCAGCAGTGGCACAGGGGGCCTCGCTGAAGCTTTCTTT.

This chain joins TRBV15 and TRBJ1-1; D is unresolved. The germline V and J ends were trimmed by 0 bases and 1 base, with 9 bases remaining between them. Germline V gene lookup returns CDR1 LNHNV and CDR2 YYDKDF (reference sequence). The CDR3 has 15 amino acids. CDR3 residues: CATSRDSTQNTEAFF. The CDR3 region has the DNA TGTGCCACCAGCAGAGATAGCACCCAGAACACTGAAGCTTTCTTT.

This clonotype is a singleton in its sample. J is TRBJ2-7 and V is TRBV7-8, with D possibly being TRBD1 or TRBD2 (5 bases each). The CDR3 is 15 residues long. Between the trimmed V and J ends, which lost 1 base and 3 bases, there was a span of 13 bases. Germline values: CDR1 SGHVS, CDR2 FQNEAQ. For the CDR3, the DNA is TGTGCCAGCAGCTTAGATGGTTATGGGGGCTACGAGCAGTACTTC. Protein product: CASSLDGYGGYEQYF.

The table lists this clonotype with many counts. The V gene is TRBV7-3, the J gene TRBJ2-2; the match to TRBD2 covers 14 bases. The V segment lost 3 bases and the J segment 5 bases; nucleotides outside the gene matches: 2. Germline loops: CDR1 SGHTA, CDR2 FQGTGA. This CDR3 is built from 16 residues. The CDR3 loop is CASSFGTSGRTGELFF. In DNA form, the CDR3 reads TGTGCCAGCAGCTTCGGGACTAGCGGGAGAACCGGGGAGCTGTTTTTT.

As to this clonotype: This CDR3 is missing its conserved last phenylalanine or tryptophan, likely due to a read error. The limits of the CDR3 on the DNA are not certain, so only TCRdb's listed CDR3 is given. V gene TRBV29-1 combines with J gene TRBJ1-4; the table's D call TRBD1 went unverified against the DNA. Including both end residues, the CDR3 is 10 amino acids long. Germline CDR1 is SQVTM and CDR2 is ANQGSEA. The CDR3 sequence: CSAKEGTGFS.

The gene calls are TRBV20-1 and TRBJ2-1, with a possible D match to TRBD2 (5 bases). Trimming took off 5 bases at V and 9 bases at J, with 20 bases between the two ends. The germline CDR1 and CDR2 sequences are DFQATT and SNEGSKA (reference sequence). The CDR3 has 14 residues. The CDR3 DNA is TGCAGTGCTGGACTTCCCGAGGGAGCGGTTGAGCAGTTCTTC. This gives the protein CSAGLPEGAVEQFF.

The J gene is TRBJ2-2, the V gene TRBV11-2, with D perhaps matching TRBD1 (6 bases). The CDR3 covers 16 residues. Germline assignment: CDR1 SGHAT and CDR2 FQNNGV. Trimming took off 5 bases at V and 8 bases at J, with 21 bases between the two ends. The CDR3 protein is CASSIAVGAPKGELFF. The CDR3 DNA reads as TGTGCCAGCAGCATAGCTGTGGGGGCGCCCAAGGGGGAGCTGTTTTTT.

DNA for the CDR3: TGTGCCACCAGCAAGGACAGGGGACGACTCGACAGGACTGAAGCTTTCTTT. Amino acids: CATSKDRGRLDRTEAFF. V and J are TRBV15 and TRBJ1-1; the match to TRBD1 covers 9 bases. CDR3 length equals 17 residues. The V gene end was trimmed by 4 bases and the J gene end by 5 bases; junction bases not matched to a gene: 14. CDR1 is LNHNV and CDR2 is YYDKDF in the germline V gene (reference sequence).

This clonotype occurred many times. V and J are TRBV20-1 and TRBJ2-5; 14 positions match TRBD2. With 5 bases clipped from V and 2 bases from J, the junction kept 1 base outside the gene matches. The CDR3 is 14 amino acids. Germline CDR1 is DFQATT and CDR2 is SNEGSKA (reference sequence). The CDR3 region has the DNA TGCAGTGCTGGACTAGCGGGAGGACAAGAGACCCAGTACTTC. This codes for CSAGLAGGQETQYF.

This clonotype has more than one count but fewer than ten. CDR3 coding DNA: TGTGCCACCACCCCGGGAAGGAGATGGACCGGGGAGCTGTTTTTT. Its protein is CATTPGRRWTGELFF. The chain is built from TRBV15 and TRBJ2-2, with D possibly being TRBD2 (5 bases). Trimming pared 7 bases from V and 5 bases from J, leaving 17 bases between. Germline V lookup: CDR1 LNHNV, CDR2 YYDKDF (reference sequence). This CDR3 is 15 amino acids long.